The clone carrying this T cell receptor (beta chain) has at least ten counts. What it binds is unknown. These data originate in a study of CD8 T cells in ankylosing spondylitis. Broader study findings: Within ankylosing spondylitis blood, a TCR beta motif made up of roughly eight highly homologous variants appeared to be characteristic.

TCRdb called the 5' RACE reads again in MiXCR, with one record for every CDR3 protein. The table shows roughly 490,000 distinct CDR3 sequences, with 5.3% occurring only once. The germline V gene has CDR1 LGHDT and CDR2 YNNKEL (reference sequence). The CDR3 is 15 amino acids. J lost 4 bases, V lost 5 bases, and 6 bases had no gene match. The origin of this receptor is a male donor with ankylosing spondylitis. The chain joins TRBV3-1 to TRBJ2-1; 9 nucleotides align to TRBD2. Sequencing used blood, either unsorted or a sorted T cell fraction (not recorded which). As DNA, the CDR3 is TGTGCCAGCAGCTCCGGGACTAGCATGTACAATGAGCAGTTCTTC. Its protein product is CASSSGTSMYNEQFF.